This T cell receptor (beta chain) was observed in a study of OX40 agonist ivuxolimab in advanced cancers. Whole-study findings and limits: Fewer expanded clones were found on average in CD4+ than in CD8+ T cells.

V gave up 4 bases and J gave up 2 bases, with 12 bases separating them. The CDR3 runs to 15 residues. The germline gives CDR1 SEHNR, CDR2 FQNEAQ (reference sequence). Sequencing used immunoSEQ multiplex PCR; TCRdb keeps in-frame clones, though not all of them. The top ten clones hold around 15% of a sample with about 52,000 clones, around 85% of them seen once. Comments on this clone: Antigen: not known.

The receptor was isolated from an adult with an advanced solid tumor such as melanoma, head and neck, liver or kidney cancer. Here the sequenced sample was CD4+ or CD8+ T cells sorted from blood, taken in a trial of the OX40 agonist ivuxolimab. This chain connects TRBV7-9 to TRBJ1-5; D is ambiguous. CDR3 loop: CASSSDREGNQPQHF. For the CDR3, the DNA is TGTGCCAGCAGCTCAGATAGAGAGGGCAATCAGCCCCAGCATTTT.